Reported below is one T cell receptor beta chain. A sample-barcoded 5' primer and a J-beta primer mix were used in a second PCR of roughly 7 to 11 cycles. Via MiXCR, TCRdb re-called the 5' RACE reads, giving one row per CDR3 protein. The repertoire holds around 780,000 distinct CDR3 sequences, with roughly 24% as singletons. The sample is drawn from a study of blood T cells in healthy people across ages. Looked up from germline, CDR1 is MNHNS and CDR2 is SASEGT. Trimming took 6 bases from V and 9 from J, leaving 23 bases between them. The CDR3 has 16 residues. This same sample was also taken into another study, of T cells of mothers and their children. From that paper: Related mother-child pairs showed slightly, non-significantly higher overlap than unrelated pairs. Nobody spotted any persistent microchimeric T cell clones.

The chain recombines TRBV6-1 with TRBJ2-2, with a tentative D call TRBD1 (6 bases). The receptor's source is a boy aged 5 to 17 in good health. Sequences were obtained from blood. CDR3 loop: CASRAPTGTQNRELFF. In nucleotides, the CDR3 is TGTGCCAGCAGAGCACCCACCGGGACACAGAACCGGGAGCTGTTTTTT.